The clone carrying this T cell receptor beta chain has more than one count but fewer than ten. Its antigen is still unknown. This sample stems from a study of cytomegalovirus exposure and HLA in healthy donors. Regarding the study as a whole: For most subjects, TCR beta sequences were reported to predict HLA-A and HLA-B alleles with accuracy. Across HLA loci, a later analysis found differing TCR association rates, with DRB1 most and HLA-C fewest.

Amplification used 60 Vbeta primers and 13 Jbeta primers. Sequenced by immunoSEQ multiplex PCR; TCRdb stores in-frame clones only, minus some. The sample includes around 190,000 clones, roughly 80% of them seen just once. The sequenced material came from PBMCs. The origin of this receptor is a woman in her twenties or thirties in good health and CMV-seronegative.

DNA of the CDR3: TGTGCCAGCATTCCTCGCCCAGGGGAAGCCTATGGCTACACCTTC. This encodes CASIPRPGEAYGYTF. This chain connects TRBV28 to TRBJ1-2; maybe TRBD1 (6 bases). CDR1 is MDHEN, CDR2 SYDVKM, per germline. The CDR3 consists of 15 residues. V was trimmed by 7 bases and J by 4 bases, leaving 19 bases between them.